This paragraph covers one TCR beta chain sequence. Its specificity is not known. Sequencing ends 3 residues short of the CDR3 end; the germline J gene provides the rest. The sample belongs to a study of T cells in women clearing cervical HPV infection. Study-level points and caveats: CIN3+ cases had significantly higher TCR richness than controls; evenness did not differ.

Each participant carried one incident cervical HPV16 infection only. MY09/MY11 PCR detected cervical HPV DNA; dot-blot assigned genotypes. Germline-derived CDR1 and CDR2 are SGHKS and YYEKEE (reference sequence). This CDR3 has 15 residues. V lost 1 base and J lost 5, with 15 bases in between. Here immunoSEQ multiplex PCR was the method, and the copy in TCRdb shows in-frame clones only, minus some. This table holds about 20,000 clones. The rearrangement links TRBV5-5 to TRBJ2-5, with a possible D match to TRBD1 (5 bases). The sequence derives from a woman between 18 and 69 years old with a cervical HPV16 infection that either progressed to CIN3+ or cleared (not recorded which). Sequenced material: blood buffy coat. CDR3 amino acids: CASSLLPGSRETQYF. The sequenced part of the CDR3 DNA is TGTGCCAGCAGCTTGTTGCCAGGGTCCAGGGAGACC.